The subject of this entry is one T cell receptor (beta chain). Method: immunoSEQ multiplex PCR; TCRdb's copy keeps in-frame clones and lacks some. The sample lists tens of thousands of clones, approximately 85% occurring once. Trimming left V 2 bases short and J 8 bases short, with 10 bases between. Germline V gene data show CDR1 as SEHNR and CDR2 as FQNEAQ (reference sequence). The length of the CDR3 is 13 residues. This sample was taken from a study of T cells in narcolepsy. Sequencing input: memory (CD45RA-) CD4+ T cells from blood. This clonotype originated in a human donor in good health. This chain connects TRBV7-9 to TRBJ2-1; D is unresolved. This CDR3 is CASSLFNGDEQFF. CDR3 DNA sequence: TGTGCCAGCAGCTTATTTAATGGGGATGAGCAGTTCTTC. Full variable domain (missing parts from reference TRBV7-9 and TRBJ2-1): DTGVSQNPRHKITKRGQNVTFRCDPISEHNRLYWYRQTLGQGPEFLTYFQNEAQLEKSRLLSDRFSAERPKGSFSTLEIQRTEQGDSAMYLCASSLFNGDEQFFGPGTRLTVL.